This TCR beta chain came from a study of cytomegalovirus exposure and HLA in healthy donors. Study-level results: Among the CMV-associated chains, three were confirmed in vitro as specific for CMV antigens. The authors listed some 160 TCR beta chains as cytomegalovirus-associated.

This table comes from immunoSEQ multiplex PCR, and its TCRdb copy is limited to in-frame clones, with some not included. The top ten clones hold 3.5% to 4.5% of a sample with under 200,000 clones, around nine tenths of them seen once. As concerns this clone: Its antigen is not identified.

The study drew the donors from its approximately 110-subject validation cohort, separate from the roughly 670-subject first cohort. The source material was PBMCs. The TCR sequence derives from a man aged 18 to 30 in good health and CMV-seropositive.

The CDR3 spells CASSSDRVSYEQYF. CDR3 in DNA: TGCGCCAGCAGCTCGGACAGGGTCTCCTACGAGCAGTACTTC. The J gene is TRBJ2-7, the V gene TRBV5-1; TRBD1 matches 8 bases. Losses at the gene ends were 3 bases for V and 0 bases for J; bases not matched to a gene: 2. This CDR3 comprises 14 residues. Germline loops: CDR1 SGHRS, CDR2 YFSETQ.